Listed here is a single T cell receptor beta chain. This sample was taken from a study of cytomegalovirus exposure and HLA in healthy donors. PCR amplification relied on 60 Vbeta primers (plus 13 Jbeta primers). Produced via immunoSEQ multiplex PCR; TCRdb's table is partial and in-frame only. The table records approximately 110,000 clones, 60% to 80% of them present only once. The V and J ends lost 2 bases and 2 bases, in that order; junction bases with no gene match: 5. This CDR3 region has 15 residues. The V gene's germline CDR1 is SNHLY and CDR2 FYNNEI. This TCR was recovered from a young man in good health and CMV-seronegative. The rearrangement uses TRBV2 and TRBJ2-5; TRBD2 matches 7 bases. Sequenced material: PBMCs. The CDR3 DNA follows: TGTGCCAGCAGTGAAAACCCTAGCGGTCAAGAGACCCAGTACTTC. This sequence encodes CASSENPSGQETQYF.